Shown below are 12 T cell receptor beta chains from a single sample sequenced in a study of blood T cell repertoires in COVID-19. Sequencing used immunoSEQ multiplex PCR; TCRdb keeps in-frame clones, though not all of them. The sample yields 100,000 or so clones, approximately 84% seen once. Material for sequencing was peripheral blood. The receptor source for this set is a man aged 40-49 years with active or convalescent COVID-19.

The genes are TRBV6-2 or TRBV6-3 and TRBJ2-7; 7 bases line up with TRBD2. The V segment lost 4 bases and the J segment 2 bases; nucleotides outside the gene matches: 11. This CDR3 region has 16 residues. Germline CDR1 reads MNHEY; CDR2 reads SVGEGT. This CDR3 reads CASSSVGGAPTYEQYF. CDR3 coding DNA: TGTGCCAGCAGTTCCGTGGGAGGGGCCCCTACCTACGAGCAGTACTTC.

This chain links TRBV7-6 with TRBJ2-1; possible D gene TRBD2, 7 bases. V was cut by 7 bases and J by 6 bases, with 19 bases left in between. Germline CDR1 and CDR2: SGHVS and FNYEAQ. CDR3 length: 15 residues. This CDR3 reads CASTVLAGAPNEQFF. The CDR3 nucleotides are TGTGCCAGCACCGTTCTTGCGGGGGCCCCCAATGAGCAGTTCTTC.

V usage is TRBV28 and J usage is TRBJ2-3; 8 bases align to TRBD1. V shed 10 bases and J 4 bases; nucleotides not matched to a gene: 10. The germline V gene has CDR1 MDHEN and CDR2 SYDVKM. The CDR3 sequence is 14 residues long. The CDR3 DNA is TGTGCCACCCACCCCCCAGGGGGCCCAGATACGCAGTATTTT. Its protein product is CATHPPGGPDTQYF.

The rearrangement uses TRBV28 and TRBJ1-2, with 10 nucleotides matching TRBD1. This CDR3 contains 15 residues. CDR1 and CDR2 (germline): MDHEN, SYDVKM. After removal of 6 bases from V and 8 bases from J, the junction contained 12 bases not matched to a gene. CDR3 protein: CASRYTGTGEGGYTF. The CDR3 nucleotides are TGTGCCAGCAGATATACCGGGACAGGGGAGGGAGGCTACACCTTC.

The V call is TRBV11-2, the J call TRBJ1-6, with D perhaps TRBD1 (6 bases). Trimming took off 4 bases at V and 7 bases at J, with 17 bases between the two ends. CDR3 length: 16 residues. The germline V gene has CDR1 SGHAT and CDR2 FQNNGV. The CDR3 loop is CASSSPWGGQNSPLHF. The CDR3 DNA follows: TGTGCCAGCAGCTCCCCTTGGGGGGGGCAAAATTCACCCCTCCACTTT.

The J gene is TRBJ1-1, the V gene TRBV10-3, with a possible D match to TRBD1 (5 bases). Germline lookup yields CDR1 ENHRY and CDR2 SYGVKD. Trimming pared 4 bases from V and 4 bases from J, leaving 13 bases between. The CDR3 covers 14 residues. The CDR3 DNA reads TGTGCCATCAGTGGTTTGGGGGGGAGCACTGAAGCTTTCTTT. The encoded protein is CAISGLGGSTEAFF.

V gene TRBV10-2 combines with J gene TRBJ2-5; D gene uncertain. V lost 1 base to trimming and J lost 7 bases, with 13 bases between them. This CDR3 has 14 amino acids. The germline V gene has CDR1 WSHSY and CDR2 SAAADI. The CDR3 DNA reads TGCGCCAGCAGTGAGTATGTCACCCCAGGGACCCAGTACTTC. Translated, it gives CASSEYVTPGTQYF.

The rearrangement uses TRBV27 and TRBJ2-1; 11 bases line up with TRBD1. Per the germline V gene, CDR1 is MNHEY and CDR2 is SMNVEV (reference sequence). Trimming cost V 5 bases and J 3 bases; bases outside gene matches: 6. This CDR3 comprises 16 residues. CDR3 nucleotides: TGTGCCAGCAGTGGATCGGACAGGGGGCGCTACAATGAGCAGTTCTTC. Its protein is CASSGSDRGRYNEQFF.

The sample holds one count of this clone. The J gene is TRBJ2-1, the V gene TRBV25-1; D possibly corresponds to TRBD1 (7 bases). CDR1 and CDR2 (germline): MGHDK, SYGVNS. V lost 5 bases, J lost 1 base, and 12 bases lay in between. The CDR3 is made up of 15 amino acids. The CDR3 coding sequence is TGTGCCAGCAGTAACGCAGGGGGGTCCTACAATGAGCAGTTCTTC. Amino acids: CASSNAGGSYNEQFF.

The J gene is TRBJ1-1, the V gene TRBV5-1, with 8 bases identical to TRBD1. This CDR3 contains 13 residues. The V gene end was trimmed by 6 bases and the J gene end by 4 bases; junction bases not matched to a gene: 5. Germline CDR1 SGHRS, CDR2 YFSETQ. DNA for the CDR3: TGCGCCAGCATCGGACAGGGTGGCACTGAAGCTTTCTTT. It is translated as CASIGQGGTEAFF.

This sequence joins TRBV5-4 and TRBJ2-1; 7 bases are shared with TRBD2. The germline V gene has CDR1 SGHNT and CDR2 YYREEE (reference sequence). The J segment lost 5 bases and the V segment lost 0 bases, leaving 5 bases of the junction unmatched. The CDR3 sequence is 15 residues long. The CDR3 protein is CASSLASSGHNEQFF. The CDR3 region has the DNA TGTGCCAGCAGCTTGGCATCTAGCGGCCACAATGAGCAGTTCTTC.

The chain is built from TRBV19 and TRBJ1-2; D is possibly TRBD1 (6 bases). This CDR3 region has 14 residues. Between the trimmed V and J ends, which lost 6 bases and 4 bases, there was a span of 15 bases. The germline CDR1 and CDR2 sequences are LNHDA and SQIVND (reference sequence). The CDR3 coding sequence is TGTGCCAGTAGCCAGGATAGCAGGGGCTATGGCTACACCTTC. Its protein is CASSQDSRGYGYTF.